This T cell receptor beta chain was recovered during a study of T cells after posttransplantation cyclophosphamide. Study observations and caveats: Recipient CMV seropositivity and CMV reactivation strongly tracked TRB clonality. Skin or GI-infiltrating T cells shared few TRB sequences with blood. Donor CD8+ memory clones often dominated recipient blood repertoires at later times.

To note about this clone: The antigen remains unidentified.

Control samples came 1 year after myeloablative marrow transplants with methotrexate plus calcineurin inhibitor. The germline gives CDR1 GTSNPN, CDR2 SVGIG (reference sequence). The CDR3 consists of 20 residues. With 5 bases clipped from V and 7 bases from J, the junction kept 22 bases outside the gene matches. Using immunoSEQ multiplex PCR, the repertoire was profiled, and TCRdb retains in-frame clones only, with some absent. The sample records about 16,000 clones, around 85% being singletons. This chain joins TRBV30 and TRBJ2-1; TRBD2 agrees at 14 bases. Sequenced here: PBMCs, sampled after allogeneic stem cell transplant with calcineurin inhibitor and methotrexate. This clonotype was sampled from a female patient aged 18 to 29 who received an allogeneic stem cell transplant from an unrelated donor, was CMV-positive, and had acute and chronic GVHD. Some T cells could come from the graft donor. Here the CDR3 DNA reads TGTGCCTGGCAGAGGCGTCCCGGGACTAGCGGGAGTCTCCCGGTTAATGAGCAGTTCTTC. Its protein is CAWQRRPGTSGSLPVNEQFF.